This T cell receptor beta chain was obtained from a study of shared clonotypes between healthy human individuals. Whole-study results and caveats: Larger estimated richness was generally recorded for naive subsets relative to memory subsets. Owing to a small donor count, the genetic and exposure-history diversity represented was limited.

Trimming took 3 bases from V and 6 from J; bases not matched to a gene: 15. CDR1 is SGHRS and CDR2 is YFSETQ in the germline V gene. The length of the CDR3 is 17 residues. As regards this clone: Its specificity is unknown. This same CDR3 is encoded by further DNA sequences in the sample.

The deep-level immunoSEQ assay was used. TCRdb keeps only in-frame clones here, not all; method: immunoSEQ multiplex PCR. There are 2 million to 2.5 million clones in the sample; approximately 93% occur only once, and 0.39% lies in the top ten. The V and J genes are TRBV5-1 and TRBJ2-7, with TRBD1 identical over 10 bases. The sequencing sample was made of naive CD4+ T cells from PBMCs. Subset: CD45RA+ positively selected. The TCR comes from a man aged 18 to 30 in good health. Some clones in this sample may be carry-over from other donors' samples. In DNA, the CDR3 is TGCGCCAGCAGCTCAATCCCCCGGGACAGGGGTGGATTCGAGCAGTACTTC. This translates into CASSSIPRDRGGFEQYF.